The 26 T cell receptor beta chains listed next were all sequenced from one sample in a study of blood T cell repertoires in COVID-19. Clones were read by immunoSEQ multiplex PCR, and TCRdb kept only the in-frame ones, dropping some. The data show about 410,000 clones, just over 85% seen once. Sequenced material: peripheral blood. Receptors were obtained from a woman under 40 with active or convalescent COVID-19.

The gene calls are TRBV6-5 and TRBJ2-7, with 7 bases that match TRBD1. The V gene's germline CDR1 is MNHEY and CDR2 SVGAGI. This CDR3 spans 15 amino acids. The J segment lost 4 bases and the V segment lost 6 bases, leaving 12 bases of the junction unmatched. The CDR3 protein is CASRPDRTILYEQYF. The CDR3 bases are TGTGCCAGCAGACCGGACAGGACAATCCTTTACGAGCAGTACTTC.

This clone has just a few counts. The CDR3 protein is CASSKNTGLGNQPQHF. The DNA of the CDR3 is TGTGCCAGCAGTAAGAATACAGGGCTTGGCAATCAGCCCCAGCATTTT. The chain couples TRBV6-6 to TRBJ1-5; perhaps TRBD1 as D (6 bases). CDR3 length: 16 amino acids. V lost 5 bases to trimming and J lost 2 bases, with 16 bases between them. Germline V lookup: CDR1 MNHNY, CDR2 SVGAGI (reference sequence).

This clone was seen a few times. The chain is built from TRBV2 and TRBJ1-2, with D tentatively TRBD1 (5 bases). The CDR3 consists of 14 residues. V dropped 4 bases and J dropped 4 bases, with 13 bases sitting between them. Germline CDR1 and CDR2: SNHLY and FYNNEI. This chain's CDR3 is CASSVSQGPYGYTF. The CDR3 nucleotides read TGTGCCAGCAGTGTGAGTCAGGGTCCCTATGGCTACACCTTC. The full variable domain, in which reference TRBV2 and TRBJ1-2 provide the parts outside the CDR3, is EPEVTQTPSHQVTQMGQEVILRCVPISNHLYFYWYRQILGQKVEFLVSFYNNEISEKSEIFDDQFSVERPDGSNFTLKIRSTKLEDSAMYFCASSVSQGPYGYTFGSGTRLTVV.

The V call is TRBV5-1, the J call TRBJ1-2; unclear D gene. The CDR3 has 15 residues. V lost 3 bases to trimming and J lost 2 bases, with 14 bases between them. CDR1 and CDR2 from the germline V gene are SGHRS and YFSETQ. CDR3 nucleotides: TGCGCCAGCAGCTCCCCTAACTCAGGAAACTATGGCTACACCTTC. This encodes CASSSPNSGNYGYTF. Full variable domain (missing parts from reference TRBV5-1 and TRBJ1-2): KAGVTQTPRYLIKTRGQQVTLSCSPISGHRSVSWYQQTPGQGLQFLFEYFSETQRNKGNFPGRFSGRQFSNSRSEMNVSTLELGDSALYLCASSSPNSGNYGYTFGSGTRLTVV.

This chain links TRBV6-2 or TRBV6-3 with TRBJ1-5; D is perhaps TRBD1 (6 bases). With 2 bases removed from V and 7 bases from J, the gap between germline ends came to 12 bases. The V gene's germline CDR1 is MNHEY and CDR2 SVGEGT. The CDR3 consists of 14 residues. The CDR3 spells CASSYMGAGQPQHF. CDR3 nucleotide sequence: TGTGCCAGCAGTTACATGGGGGCAGGCCAGCCCCAGCATTTT.

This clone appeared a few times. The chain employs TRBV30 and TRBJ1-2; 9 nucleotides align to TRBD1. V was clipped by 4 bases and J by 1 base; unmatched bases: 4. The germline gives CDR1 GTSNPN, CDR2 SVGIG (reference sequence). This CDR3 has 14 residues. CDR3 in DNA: TGTGCCTGGACACAGGGACAGGGTAACTATGGCTACACCTTC. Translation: CAWTQGQGNYGYTF.

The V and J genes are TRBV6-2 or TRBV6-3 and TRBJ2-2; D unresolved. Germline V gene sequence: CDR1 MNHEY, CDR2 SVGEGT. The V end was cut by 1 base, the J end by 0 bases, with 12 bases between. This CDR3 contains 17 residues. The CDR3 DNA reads TGTGCCAGCAGTTACTACCCCTGGCCTCCGAACACCGGGGAGCTGTTTTTT. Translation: CASSYYPWPPNTGELFF.

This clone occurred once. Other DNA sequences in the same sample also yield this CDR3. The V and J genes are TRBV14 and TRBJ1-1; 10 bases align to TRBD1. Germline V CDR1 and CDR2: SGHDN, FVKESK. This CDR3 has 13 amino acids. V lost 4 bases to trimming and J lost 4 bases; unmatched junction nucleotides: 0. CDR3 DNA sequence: TGTGCCAGCAGCCGGACAGGGGGCACTGAAGCTTTCTTT. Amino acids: CASSRTGGTEAFF.

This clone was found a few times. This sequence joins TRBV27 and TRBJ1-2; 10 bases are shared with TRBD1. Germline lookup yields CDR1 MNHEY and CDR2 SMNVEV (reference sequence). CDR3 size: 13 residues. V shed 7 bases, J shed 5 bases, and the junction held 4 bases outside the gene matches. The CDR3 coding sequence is TGTGCCAGCAAAGACAGGGGGCTTTATGGCTACACCTTC. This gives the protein CASKDRGLYGYTF.

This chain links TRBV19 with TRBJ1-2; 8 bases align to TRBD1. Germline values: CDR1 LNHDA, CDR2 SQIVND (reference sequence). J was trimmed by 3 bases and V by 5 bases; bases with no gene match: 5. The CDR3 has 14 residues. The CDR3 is CASSALQGDYGYTF. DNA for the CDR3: TGTGCCAGTAGTGCCTTACAGGGGGACTATGGCTACACCTTC.

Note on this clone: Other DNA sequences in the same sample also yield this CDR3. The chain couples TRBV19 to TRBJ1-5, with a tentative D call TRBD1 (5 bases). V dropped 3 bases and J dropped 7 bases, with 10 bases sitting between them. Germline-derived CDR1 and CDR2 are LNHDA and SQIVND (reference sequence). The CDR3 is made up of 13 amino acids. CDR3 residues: CASSIGHLQPQHF. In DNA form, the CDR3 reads TGTGCCAGTAGTATTGGACATTTACAGCCCCAGCATTTT.

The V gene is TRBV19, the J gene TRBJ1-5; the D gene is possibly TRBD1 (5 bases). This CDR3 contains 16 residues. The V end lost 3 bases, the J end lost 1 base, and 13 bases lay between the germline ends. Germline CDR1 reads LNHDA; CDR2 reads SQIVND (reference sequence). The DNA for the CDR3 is TGTGCCAGTAGTATGGTCGGGGCGGGGAGCAATCAGCCCCAGCATTTT. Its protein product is CASSMVGAGSNQPQHF.

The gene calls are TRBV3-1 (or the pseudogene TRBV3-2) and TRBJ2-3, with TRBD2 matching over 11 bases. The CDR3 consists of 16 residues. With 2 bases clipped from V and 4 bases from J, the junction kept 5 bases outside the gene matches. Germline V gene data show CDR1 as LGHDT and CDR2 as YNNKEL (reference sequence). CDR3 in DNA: TGTGCCAGCAGCCAAAAGACTAGCGGGGACCCAGATACGCAGTATTTT. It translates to CASSQKTSGDPDTQYF.

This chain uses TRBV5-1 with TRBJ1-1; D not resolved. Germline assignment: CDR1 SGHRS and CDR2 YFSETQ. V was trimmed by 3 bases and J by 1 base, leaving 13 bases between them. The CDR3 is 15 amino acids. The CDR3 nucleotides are TGCGCCAGCAGCTCGAAGGGAGCTTGGAACACTGAAGCTTTCTTT. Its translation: CASSSKGAWNTEAFF.

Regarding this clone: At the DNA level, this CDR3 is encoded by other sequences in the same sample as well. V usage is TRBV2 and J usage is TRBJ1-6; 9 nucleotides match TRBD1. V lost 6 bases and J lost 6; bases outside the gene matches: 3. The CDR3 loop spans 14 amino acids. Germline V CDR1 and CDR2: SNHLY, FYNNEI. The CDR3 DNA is TGTGCCAGCAGGGTGGGACAGGGTAATTCACCCCTCCACTTT. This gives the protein CASRVGQGNSPLHF.

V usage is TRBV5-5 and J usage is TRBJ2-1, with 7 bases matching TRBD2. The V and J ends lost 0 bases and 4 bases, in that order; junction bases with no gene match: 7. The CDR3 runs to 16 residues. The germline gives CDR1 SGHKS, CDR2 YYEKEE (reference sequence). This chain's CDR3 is CASSLVSSGFYNEQFF. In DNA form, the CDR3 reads TGTGCCAGCAGCTTGGTTAGTAGCGGGTTTTACAATGAGCAGTTCTTC.

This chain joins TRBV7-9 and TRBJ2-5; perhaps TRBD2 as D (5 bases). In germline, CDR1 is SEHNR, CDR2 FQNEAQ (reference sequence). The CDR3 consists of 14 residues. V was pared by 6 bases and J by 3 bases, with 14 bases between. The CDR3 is CASRLPAREETQYF. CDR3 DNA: TGTGCCAGCAGATTACCCGCGAGGGAAGAGACCCAGTACTTC.

The CDR3 DNA reads TGTGCCAGTAGAGCCGGGACAGCTAACACTGAAGCTTTCTTT. It translates to CASRAGTANTEAFF. The chain joins TRBV19 to TRBJ1-1, with TRBD1 identical over 7 bases. This CDR3 region has 14 residues. Germline CDR1 LNHDA, CDR2 SQIVND (reference sequence). V trimming: 6 bases; J trimming: 2 bases; junction bases outside the gene matches: 6.

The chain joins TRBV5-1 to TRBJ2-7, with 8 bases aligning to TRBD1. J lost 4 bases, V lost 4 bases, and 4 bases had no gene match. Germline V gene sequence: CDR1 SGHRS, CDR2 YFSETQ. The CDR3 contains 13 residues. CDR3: CASSARTGYEQYF. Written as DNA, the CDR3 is TGCGCCAGCAGCGCCCGGACAGGGTACGAGCAGTACTTC.

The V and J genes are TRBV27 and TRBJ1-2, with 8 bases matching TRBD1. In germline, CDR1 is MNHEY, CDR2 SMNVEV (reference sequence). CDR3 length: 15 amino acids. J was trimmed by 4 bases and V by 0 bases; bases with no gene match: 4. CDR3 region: CASSLSVTGAYGYTF. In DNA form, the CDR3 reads TGTGCCAGCAGTTTATCGGTGACAGGGGCCTATGGCTACACCTTC.

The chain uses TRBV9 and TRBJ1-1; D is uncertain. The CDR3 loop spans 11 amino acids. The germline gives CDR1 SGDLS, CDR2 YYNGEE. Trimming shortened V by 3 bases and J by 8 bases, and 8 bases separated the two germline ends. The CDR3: CASSGPSEAFF. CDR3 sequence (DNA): TGTGCCAGCAGCGGGCCGTCCGAAGCTTTCTTT.

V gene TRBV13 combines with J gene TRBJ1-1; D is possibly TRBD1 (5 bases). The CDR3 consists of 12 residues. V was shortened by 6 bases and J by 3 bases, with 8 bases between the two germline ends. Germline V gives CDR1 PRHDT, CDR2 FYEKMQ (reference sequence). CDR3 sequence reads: CASSQGDTEAFF. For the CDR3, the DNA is TGTGCCAGCAGTCAAGGGGACACTGAAGCTTTCTTT.

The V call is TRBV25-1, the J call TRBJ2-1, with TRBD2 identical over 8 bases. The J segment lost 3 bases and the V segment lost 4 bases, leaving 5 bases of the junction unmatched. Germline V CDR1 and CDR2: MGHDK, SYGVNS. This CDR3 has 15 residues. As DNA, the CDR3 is TGTGCCAGCAGTGGTGGCGGGAGGCACTACAATGAGCAGTTCTTC. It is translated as CASSGGGRHYNEQFF.

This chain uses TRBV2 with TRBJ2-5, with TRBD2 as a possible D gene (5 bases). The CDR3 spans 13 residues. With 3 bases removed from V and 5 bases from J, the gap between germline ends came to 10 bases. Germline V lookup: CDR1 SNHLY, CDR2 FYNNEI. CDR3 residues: CASSERAGETQYF. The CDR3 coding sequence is TGTGCCAGCAGTGAGAGGGCTGGGGAGACCCAGTACTTC.

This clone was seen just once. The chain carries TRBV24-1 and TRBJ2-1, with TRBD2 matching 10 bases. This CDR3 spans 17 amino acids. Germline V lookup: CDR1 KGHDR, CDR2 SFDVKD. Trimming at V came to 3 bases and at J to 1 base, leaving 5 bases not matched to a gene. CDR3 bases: TGTGCCACCAGTGATAGGACTAGCGGCCCGTCCTACAATGAGCAGTTCTTC. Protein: CATSDRTSGPSYNEQFF.

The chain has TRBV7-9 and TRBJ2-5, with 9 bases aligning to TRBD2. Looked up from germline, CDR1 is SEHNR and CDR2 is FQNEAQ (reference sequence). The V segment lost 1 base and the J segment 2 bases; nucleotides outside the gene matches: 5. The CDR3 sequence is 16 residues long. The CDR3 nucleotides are TGTGCCAGCAGCTTAGGACTAGCGGTAGAACAAGAGACCCAGTACTTC. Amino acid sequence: CASSLGLAVEQETQYF. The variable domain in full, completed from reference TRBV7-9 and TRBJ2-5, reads DTGVSQNPRHKITKRGQNVTFRCDPISEHNRLYWYRQTLGQGPEFLTYFQNEAQLEKSRLLSDRFSAERPKGSFSTLEIQRTEQGDSAMYLCASSLGLAVEQETQYFGPGTRLLVL.